Presented here are 14 T cell receptor beta chains from one specimen sequenced in a study of CD8+CD57+ T cells in acquired aplastic anemia. Genomic DNA constituted the template upon which TCR beta VDJ and CDR3 profiling was performed. TCRdb reprocessed the reads with MiXCR, giving one entry per CDR3 protein. The data contain 150,000 to 200,000 distinct CDR3 sequences, under 75% of them seen just once; the ten biggest clones take up 45%. Input material: sorted CD4+, CD8+, or CD8+CD57+ T cells (not recorded which) from PBMCs. The source of these receptors is a human donor in good health.

The sample holds many counts of this clonotype. The CDR3 sequence is CASSQDRDLGSEQYF. CDR3 DNA: TGCGCCAGCAGCCAAGATCGGGACCTAGGGAGCGAGCAGTACTTC. The chain links TRBV4-3 to TRBJ2-7, with D perhaps assigned TRBD1 or TRBD2 (5 bases each). The CDR3 has 15 amino acids. Germline V gene data show CDR1 as LGHNA and CDR2 as YSLEER. The V end was cut by 0 bases, the J end by 6 bases, with 15 bases between.

The V and J genes are TRBV20-1 and TRBJ2-3; D not certain. CDR3 length equals 17 residues. Trimming cost V 0 bases and J 0 bases, with 16 bases left between them. In germline, CDR1 is DFQATT, CDR2 SNEGSKA (reference sequence). CDR3 sequence (DNA): TGCAGTGCTAGAGACCTTGGGCGAGATACTAGCACAGATACGCAGTATTTT. This sequence encodes CSARDLGRDTSTDTQYF.

The V gene is TRBV5-1, the J gene TRBJ2-5; no clear D gene. Trimming took 0 bases from V and 5 from J, leaving 8 bases between them. Germline assignment: CDR1 SGHRS and CDR2 YFSETQ. There are 13 residues in the CDR3. CDR3 sequence reads: CASSLAAWETQYF. The CDR3 DNA is TGCGCCAGCAGCTTGGCCGCGTGGGAGACCCAGTACTTC.

This clonotype was counted ten times or more. The CDR3 spells CASSLVGGGTDTQYF. The CDR3, as DNA: TGTGCCAGCAGCTTAGTGGGCGGGGGCACAGATACGCAGTATTTT. The J gene is TRBJ2-3, the V gene TRBV11-1; a possible D gene is TRBD2 (6 bases). Germline V lookup: CDR1 SGHAT, CDR2 FQDESV (reference sequence). The CDR3 totals 15 residues. V was clipped by 1 base and J by 1 base, with 9 bases between them.

The chain is built from TRBV13 and TRBJ2-2, with D unclear. The CDR3 loop spans 13 amino acids. CDR1 and CDR2 from the germline V gene are PRHDT and FYEKMQ (reference sequence). The germline V and J ends were trimmed by 5 bases and 8 bases, with 12 bases remaining between them. The CDR3 here is CASSPVSSGELFF. The CDR3 nucleotides are TGTGCCAGCAGCCCGGTTTCCTCAGGGGAGCTGTTTTTT.

The J gene is TRBJ2-2, the V gene TRBV7-9; D remains ambiguous. Per the germline V gene, CDR1 is SEHNR and CDR2 is FQNEAQ (reference sequence). Trimming cost V 5 bases and J 4 bases, with 11 bases left between them. The CDR3 is 14 residues long. CDR3 region: CASSHKGRTGELFF. DNA of the CDR3: TGTGCCAGCAGCCATAAAGGACGCACCGGGGAGCTGTTTTTT.

V is TRBV15 and J is TRBJ2-2; maybe TRBD2 (6 bases). Trimming pared 0 bases from V and 0 bases from J, leaving 20 bases between. Germline V lookup: CDR1 LNHNV, CDR2 YYDKDF (reference sequence). The CDR3 contains 20 residues. CDR3 loop: CATSRDGDLDILANTGELFF. The DNA for the CDR3 is TGTGCCACCAGCAGAGATGGGGACTTGGACATTCTCGCGAACACCGGGGAGCTGTTTTTT.

The chain joins TRBV2 to TRBJ2-3; possibly TRBD1 for D (7 bases). CDR3 length: 15 residues. Between the trimmed V and J ends, which lost 4 bases and 0 bases, there was a span of 11 bases. CDR1 SNHLY and CDR2 FYNNEI come from the germline V gene. The CDR3 DNA reads as TGTGCCAGCAGTGCTCAGGGGGGTAGCACAGATACGCAGTATTTT. It is translated as CASSAQGGSTDTQYF.

A few counts support this clonotype. This rearrangement joins TRBV2 to TRBJ2-7; 7 positions agree with TRBD2. Germline lookup yields CDR1 SNHLY and CDR2 FYNNEI. This CDR3 comprises 13 residues. CDR3 amino acids: CARDRRREYEQYF. The CDR3 bases are TGTGCTAGAGATCGGCGGCGGGAGTATGAGCAGTACTTC.

This clonotype was seen more than once but under ten times. The rearrangement uses TRBV7-8 and TRBJ2-3; TRBD2 matches at 13 bases. This CDR3 is built from 16 residues. J lost 4 bases, V lost 4 bases, and 5 bases had no gene match. From germline, CDR1 is SGHVS and CDR2 FQNEAQ. The CDR3 DNA reads TGTGCCAGCAGCTACACTAGCGGGAGGGCCGCAGATACGCAGTATTTT. This gives the protein CASSYTSGRAADTQYF. Looking up the rest from reference TRBV7-8 and TRBJ2-3 gives the full variable domain: GAGVSQSPRYKVAKRGQDVALRCDPISGHVSLFWYQQALGQGPEFLTYFQNEAQLDKSGLPSDRFFAERPEGSVSTLKIQRTQQEDSAVYLCASSYTSGRAADTQYFGPGTRLTVL.

This clonotype appeared many times. This rearrangement joins TRBV7-9 to TRBJ2-7, with 9 positions matching TRBD2. The J segment lost 2 bases and the V segment lost 5 bases, leaving 4 bases of the junction unmatched. Germline-derived CDR1 and CDR2 are SEHNR and FQNEAQ (reference sequence). CDR3 length: 14 residues. DNA for the CDR3: TGTGCCAGCAGCCGGACTAGCGAGACCTACGAGCAGTACTTC. Translated: CASSRTSETYEQYF.

The V gene is TRBV6-5, the J gene TRBJ2-3; TRBD1 matches 10 bases. The CDR3 runs to 13 residues. V gave up 11 bases and J gave up 5 bases; unmatched junction bases: 7. The V gene's germline CDR1 is MNHEY and CDR2 SVGAGI. The chain's CDR3 is CALGDRGVDTQYF. DNA of the CDR3: TGTGCCCTGGGGGACAGGGGTGTAGATACGCAGTATTTT.

In DNA, the CDR3 is TGTGCCAGCAGCTTATCCAGGGGTAGGAACAATGAGCAGTTCTTC. It translates to CASSLSRGRNNEQFF. The J gene is TRBJ2-1, the V gene TRBV7-9; possible D gene TRBD1, 6 bases. CDR1 and CDR2 (germline): SEHNR, FQNEAQ (reference sequence). The V end was cut by 2 bases, the J end by 5 bases, with 13 bases between. The CDR3 extends over 15 amino acids.

V is TRBV24-1 and J is TRBJ2-3; no firm D call. There are 15 residues in the CDR3. The germline V gene has CDR1 KGHDR and CDR2 SFDVKD. Trimming cost V 5 bases and J 2 bases, with 13 bases left between them. CDR3 sequence: CATSAHLPSTDTQYF. DNA for the CDR3: TGTGCCACCAGTGCCCACTTGCCCTCCACAGATACGCAGTATTTT.